This T cell receptor (beta chain) was sequenced for a study of graft-versus-host responses after intestinal transplantation. CDR3 size: 15 residues. After removal of 0 bases from V and 3 bases from J, the junction contained 4 bases not matched to a gene. From germline, CDR1 is MGHRA and CDR2 YSYEKL. Note on this clone: Its antigen is not identified.

Some clones are missing from TCRdb's copy, which holds only in-frame ones; the method was immunoSEQ multiplex PCR. This table holds some 100,000 clones, approximately 92% found once. The starting material was unstimulated CD8+ T cells sorted from spleen or lymph node cells, obtained before transplant. This TCR came from a human donor who was the organ donor for an intestinal transplant. The chain is built from TRBV4-1 and TRBJ2-7; TRBD2 aligns across 8 bases. CDR3 DNA sequence: TGCGCCAGCAGCCAAGACGAGCGGGGGTTCTACGAGCAGTACTTC. Protein product: CASSQDERGFYEQYF.